This section outlines one T cell receptor beta chain sequence together with its context. This CDR3 contains 15 residues. The trim removed 5 bases at V and 6 bases at J, leaving 9 bases unmatched. Germline assignment: CDR1 SGHRS and CDR2 YFSETQ. These data originate in a study of T cell responses to AZD1222 COVID-19 vaccine. Repertoires were generated with immunoSEQ multiplex PCR, while TCRdb's copy carries only in-frame clones and drops some. In the table there are around 200,000 clones, 94% of which are singletons. This chain joins TRBV5-1 and TRBJ2-3; 10 positions match TRBD1. This receptor was taken from an adult who received the AZD1222 COVID-19 vaccine. The specimen comprised peripheral blood, sampled 28 days after the second AZD1222 dose. CDR3 protein: CASRPGTGAGDTQYF. CDR3 in DNA: TGCGCCAGCAGACCCGGGACAGGGGCAGGGGATACGCAGTATTTT.